This T cell receptor (beta chain) was documented in a study of T-cell memory formation after mild COVID-19. Study-level results: A subset of responding clones appeared in pre-infection memory, suggesting cross-reactive memory joined. CM and EM subsets held most contracting CD4+ clones; EMRA held CD8+ ones.

There are a few counts of this clonotype. As yet, its antigen is unknown. Using constant-segment primers, 5'RACE produced TCR alpha and TCR beta cDNA libraries carrying sample barcodes and UMIs. Via MiXCR, TCRdb re-called the 5' RACE reads, giving one row per CDR3 protein. The table includes roughly 600,000 distinct CDR3 sequences, roughly 18% detected once. CDR1 SQVTM and CDR2 ANQGSEA come from the germline V gene. The germline V and J ends were trimmed by 3 bases and 0 bases, with 18 bases remaining between them. The CDR3 is 17 residues long. The TCR sequence derives from an adult woman who had mild COVID-19 (a few samples of this study predate the infection). Cell type and time point are not known. The source material was PBMCs or a T cell subset sorted from them (not recorded which). V is TRBV29-1 and J is TRBJ2-1; D may be TRBD1 or TRBD2 (5 bases each). The CDR3 DNA reads as TGCAGCGTTGATGGTGCAGGGACCATCAGCTCCTACAATGAGCAGTTCTTC. Translated, it gives CSVDGAGTISSYNEQFF.